This T cell receptor (beta chain) was identified in a study of CD8 T cells in Susac syndrome. Reverse transcription of about 0.45 to 1 ug RNA was carried out with random hexamers. Each CDR3 protein gets one entry after TCRdb re-called the immunoSEQ multiplex PCR reads with MiXCR. The table records tens of thousands of distinct CDR3 sequences, nearly 95% of them present only once. V was shortened by 2 bases and J by 9 bases, with 8 bases between the two germline ends. CDR3 length equals 12 residues. The germline V gene has CDR1 MNHEY and CDR2 SMNVEV (reference sequence). The clonotype was recovered from a human donor in good health. V usage is TRBV27 and J usage is TRBJ2-1, with a tentative D call TRBD1 (5 bases). The material sequenced was CD8+ T cells from PBMCs. CDR3 nucleotides: TGTGCCAGCAGTTTAGTAAGGGGTGAGCAGTTCTTC. Amino acids: CASSLVRGEQFF.